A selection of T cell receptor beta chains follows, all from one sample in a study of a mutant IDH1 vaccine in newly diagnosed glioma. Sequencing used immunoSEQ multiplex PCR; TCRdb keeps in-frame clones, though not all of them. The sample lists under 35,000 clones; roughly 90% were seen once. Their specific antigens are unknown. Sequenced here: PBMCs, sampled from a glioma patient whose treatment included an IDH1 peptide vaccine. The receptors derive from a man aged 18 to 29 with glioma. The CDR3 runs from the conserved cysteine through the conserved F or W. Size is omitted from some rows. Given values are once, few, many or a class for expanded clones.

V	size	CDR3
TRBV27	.	CASSWTGGASPLHF
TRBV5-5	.	CASSFALSDTQYF
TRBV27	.	CASSFVRGSGYTF
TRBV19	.	CASSGGQGVSYEQYF
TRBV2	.	CASSPTPVRGYTF
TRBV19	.	CASSFRRDGNQPQHF
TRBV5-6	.	CASSLKQGRGEQFF
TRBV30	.	CAWSPTASGRVHNEQFF
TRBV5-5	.	CASSLGASTSYEQYF
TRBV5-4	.	CASSLEVAKNIQYF
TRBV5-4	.	CASSHGAGVETQYF
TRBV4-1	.	CASSQGGTFYGYTF
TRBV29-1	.	CSVGGDPGELFF
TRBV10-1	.	CATAGVLDTGELFF
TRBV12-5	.	CASGFPSGGPDSPLHF
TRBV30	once	CAWSVSWMNTEAFF
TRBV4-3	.	CASSQDRAGREQETQYF
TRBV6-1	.	CATRLAGADTQYF
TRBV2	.	CASSPGLAAYEQYF
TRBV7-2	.	CASSPRQVNSPLHF
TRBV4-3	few	CASSRVGRGLGTEAFF
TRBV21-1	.	CASSKDTEGGGGEAFF
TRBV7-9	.	CASSLGTWENEQYF
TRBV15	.	CATSVHRGGTEAFF
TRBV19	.	CASTPGTSYEQYF
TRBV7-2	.	CASSLGGLADMRGQTQYF
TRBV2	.	CASSEFGFTTF
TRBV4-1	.	CASSRGGLEAYNEQFF
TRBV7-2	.	CASRLDQLSQFF